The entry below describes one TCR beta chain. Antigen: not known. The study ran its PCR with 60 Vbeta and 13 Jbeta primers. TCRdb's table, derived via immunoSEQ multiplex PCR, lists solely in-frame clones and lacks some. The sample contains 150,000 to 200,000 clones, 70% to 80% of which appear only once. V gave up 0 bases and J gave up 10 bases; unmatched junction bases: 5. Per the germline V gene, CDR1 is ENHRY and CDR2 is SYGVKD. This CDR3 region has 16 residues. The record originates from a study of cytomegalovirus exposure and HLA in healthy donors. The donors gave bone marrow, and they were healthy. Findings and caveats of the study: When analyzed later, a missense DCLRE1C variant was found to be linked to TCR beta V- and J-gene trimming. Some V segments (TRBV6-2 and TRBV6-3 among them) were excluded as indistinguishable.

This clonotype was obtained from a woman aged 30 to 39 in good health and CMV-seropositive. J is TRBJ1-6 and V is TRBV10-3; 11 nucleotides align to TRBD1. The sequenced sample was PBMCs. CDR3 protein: CAISESWGQGGSPLHF. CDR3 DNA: TGTGCCATCAGTGAGTCTTGGGGACAGGGGGGGTCACCCCTCCACTTT.